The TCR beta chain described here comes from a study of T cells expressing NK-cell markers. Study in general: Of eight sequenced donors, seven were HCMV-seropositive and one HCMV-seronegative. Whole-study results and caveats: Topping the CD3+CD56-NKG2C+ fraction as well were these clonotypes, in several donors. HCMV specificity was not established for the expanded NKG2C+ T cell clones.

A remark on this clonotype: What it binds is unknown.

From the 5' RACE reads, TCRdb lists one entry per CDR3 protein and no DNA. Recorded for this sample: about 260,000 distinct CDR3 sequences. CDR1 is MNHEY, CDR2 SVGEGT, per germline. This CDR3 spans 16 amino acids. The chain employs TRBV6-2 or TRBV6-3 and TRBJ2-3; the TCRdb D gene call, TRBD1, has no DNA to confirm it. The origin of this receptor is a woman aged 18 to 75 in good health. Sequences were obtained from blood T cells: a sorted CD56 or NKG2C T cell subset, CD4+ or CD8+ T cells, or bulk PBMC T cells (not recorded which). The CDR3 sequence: CASRPTGTGDGDTQYF.